The rows below give T cell receptor beta chains drawn from one sample of a study of CD8+ T cells in alopecia areata. The method was immunoSEQ multiplex PCR; TCRdb's version includes in-frame clones alone and lacks a portion of them. Here the sample spans 150,000 to 200,000 clones, 55% being singletons. The sequenced material came from CD4+ T cells sorted from blood. The receptors were sampled from a human donor in good health. The CDR3 runs from the conserved cysteine through the conserved F or W. A D gene is named only where the DNA matches it firmly. A row's size may be missing; if present it is once, few, many or a size class.

D | J | size | V | DNA | CDR3
- | TRBJ2-7 | - | TRBV30 | TGTGCCTGCCCAGGTGGTGAAGGGTGGAGGAGCTCCTACGAGCAGTACTTC | CACPGGEGWRSSYEQYF
TRBD2 | TRBJ2-2 | - | TRBV5-1 | TGCGCCAGCAAGACTAGCGGGAGGGCGAACACCGGGGAGCTGTTTTTT | CASKTSGRANTGELFF
- | TRBJ2-7 | - | TRBV28 | TGTGCCACCGCGGACAGACACGAGCAGTACTTC | CATADRHEQYF
- | TRBJ1-1 | few | TRBV7-2 | TGTGCCAGCAGCTTAGCTTCAGAAAACACTGAAGCTTTCTTT | CASSLASENTEAFF
TRBD1 | TRBJ2-3 | - | TRBV11-2 | TGTGCCAGCAGCCCCTCCATGGGACAGGGGTATAGCACAGATACGCAGTATTTT | CASSPSMGQGYSTDTQYF
- | TRBJ2-7 | few | TRBV29-1 | TGCAGCGTTGAAGAAATCAAGGTCGGCTACGAGCAGTACTTC | CSVEEIKVGYEQYF
TRBD1 | TRBJ1-1 | - | TRBV6-5 | TGTGCCAGCAGTCGCGCCTGGCAGGGGGACACTGAAGCTTTCTTT | CASSRAWQGDTEAFF
- | TRBJ2-7 | - | TRBV5-1 | TGCGCCAGCAGCTTCGGGACCCCCGAGGAGCAGTACTTC | CASSFGTPEEQYF
TRBD2 | TRBJ2-3 | - | TRBV5-6 | TGTGCCAGCAGAATGACTAGCGGGAGCACAGATACGCAGTATTTT | CASRMTSGSTDTQYF
- | TRBJ2-4 | - | TRBV6-5 | TGTGCCAGCAGTCCAACAGTAGCCAAAAACATTCAGTACTTC | CASSPTVAKNIQYF
- | TRBJ1-1 | few | TRBV6-1 | TGTGCCAGCACAGTAGCATGGAACACTGAAGCTTTCTTT | CASTVAWNTEAFF
- | TRBJ2-1 | few | TRBV5-1 | TGCGCCAGCAGCTTGGTTGGGGACACCTACAATGAGCAGTTCTTC | CASSLVGDTYNEQFF
TRBD1 | TRBJ2-4 | - | TRBV5-1 | TGCGCCAGCTCTTACAGGGGGCAAGCCAAAAACATTCAGTACTTC | CASSYRGQAKNIQYF
- | TRBJ2-7 | - | TRBV6-6 | TGTGCCAGCAGCCCGACCAGAACGGAGCAGTACTTC | CASSPTRTEQYF
TRBD1 | TRBJ2-5 | - | TRBV4-1 | TGCGCCAGCAGACCGACAGGGTTTGGAGAGACCCAGTACTTC | CASRPTGFGETQYF
- | TRBJ2-7 | few | TRBV5-1 | TGCGCCAGCAGCTTGGAAGGGGGGGACAACTACGAGCAGTACTTC | CASSLEGGDNYEQYF
TRBD2 | TRBJ2-1 | - | TRBV2 | TGTGCCAGCAGTCTAGCGGGAGTTTACAATGAGCAGTTCTTC | CASSLAGVYNEQFF